The clone carrying this T cell receptor (beta chain) was found a few times. Its antigen is undetermined. The sample is drawn from a study of response to subunit inactivated influenza vaccine. Trimming left V 5 bases short and J 3 bases short, with 17 bases between. CDR1 is SEHNR, CDR2 FQNEAQ, per germline (reference sequence). This CDR3 has 15 residues. TCRdb recomputed calls from the RT-PCR reads with MiXCR, one row per CDR3 protein. The sample lists 600,000 to 850,000 distinct CDR3 sequences, less than 15% occurring once. Study conclusions and caveats: It was suggested by the authors that few new T cells are recruited by each seasonal influenza vaccination.

V gene TRBV7-9 combines with J gene TRBJ2-7; D possibly corresponds to TRBD2 (6 bases). The sample consisted of PBMCs from blood, taken less than 15 days before vaccination. The receptor comes from a man aged 50 or older who received an inactivated influenza vaccine. The CDR3 nucleotides read TGTGCCAGCAGCCGGATGTCGGGGGTGTACTACGAGCAGTACTTC. Protein: CASSRMSGVYYEQYF.